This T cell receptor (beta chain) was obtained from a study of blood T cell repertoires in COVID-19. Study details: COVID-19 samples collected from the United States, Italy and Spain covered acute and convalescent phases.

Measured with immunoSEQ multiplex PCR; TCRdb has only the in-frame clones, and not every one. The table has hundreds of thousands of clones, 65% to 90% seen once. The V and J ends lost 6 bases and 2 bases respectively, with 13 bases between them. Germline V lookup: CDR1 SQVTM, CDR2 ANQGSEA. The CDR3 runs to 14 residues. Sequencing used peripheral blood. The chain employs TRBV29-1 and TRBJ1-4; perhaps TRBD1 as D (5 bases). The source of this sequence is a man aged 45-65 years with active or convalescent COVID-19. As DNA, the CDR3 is TGCAGCGTGACGGGGGGTGAGACTAATGAAAAACTGTTTTTT. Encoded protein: CSVTGGETNEKLFF.